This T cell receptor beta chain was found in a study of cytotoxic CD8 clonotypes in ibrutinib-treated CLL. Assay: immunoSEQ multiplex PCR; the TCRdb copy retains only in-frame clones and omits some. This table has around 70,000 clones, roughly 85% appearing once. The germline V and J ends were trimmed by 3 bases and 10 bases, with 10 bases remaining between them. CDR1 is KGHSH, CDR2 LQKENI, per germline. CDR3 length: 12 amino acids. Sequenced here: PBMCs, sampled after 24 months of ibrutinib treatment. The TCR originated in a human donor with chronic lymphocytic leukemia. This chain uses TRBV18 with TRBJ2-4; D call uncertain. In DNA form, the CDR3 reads TGTGCCAGCTCACCGCAGCGTGAGATTCAGTACTTC. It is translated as CASSPQREIQYF. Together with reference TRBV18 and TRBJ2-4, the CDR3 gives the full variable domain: NAGVMQNPRHLVRRRGQEARLRCSPMKGHSHVYWYRQLPEEGLKFMVYLQKENIIDESGMPKERFSAEFPKEGPSILRIQQVVRGDSAAYFCASSPQREIQYFGAGTRLSVL.